This T cell receptor (beta chain) comes out of a study of T-cell memory formation after mild COVID-19. In germline, CDR1 is MDHEN, CDR2 SYDVKM. Trimming pared 6 bases from V and 13 bases from J, leaving 13 bases between. This CDR3 is 12 amino acids long. Using its own MiXCR run on the 5' RACE reads, TCRdb lists one record per CDR3 protein. The sample lists some 350,000 distinct CDR3 sequences; about a sixth were seen once. Overall study findings and caveats: Mainly in CM and EM were contracting CD4+ clones; CD8+ were in EMRA.

This clonotype occurred a few times. Its antigen is undetermined. This chain connects TRBV28 to TRBJ2-6; unclear D gene. The specimen was PBMCs or a T cell subset sorted from them (not recorded which). The TCR sequence derives from a man aged 18 to 29 who had mild COVID-19 (a few samples of this study predate the infection). Cell type and time point are not known. The DNA of the CDR3 is TGTGCCAGCAGGACAAATGTAGAAGTCCTGACTTTC. Translation gives CASRTNVEVLTF.